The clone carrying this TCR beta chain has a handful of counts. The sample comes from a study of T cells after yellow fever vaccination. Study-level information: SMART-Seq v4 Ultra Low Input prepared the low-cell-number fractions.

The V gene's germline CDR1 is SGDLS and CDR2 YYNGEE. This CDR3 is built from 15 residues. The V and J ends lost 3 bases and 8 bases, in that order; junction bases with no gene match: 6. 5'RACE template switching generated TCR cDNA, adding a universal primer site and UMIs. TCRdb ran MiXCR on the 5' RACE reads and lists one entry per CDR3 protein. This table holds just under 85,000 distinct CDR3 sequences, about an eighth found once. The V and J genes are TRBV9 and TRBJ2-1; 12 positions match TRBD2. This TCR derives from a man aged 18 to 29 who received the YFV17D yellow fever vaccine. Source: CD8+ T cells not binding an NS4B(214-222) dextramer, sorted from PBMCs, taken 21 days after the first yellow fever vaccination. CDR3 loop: CASSAGLAGNDEQFF. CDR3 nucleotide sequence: TGTGCCAGCAGCGCCGGACTAGCGGGGAACGATGAGCAGTTCTTC.